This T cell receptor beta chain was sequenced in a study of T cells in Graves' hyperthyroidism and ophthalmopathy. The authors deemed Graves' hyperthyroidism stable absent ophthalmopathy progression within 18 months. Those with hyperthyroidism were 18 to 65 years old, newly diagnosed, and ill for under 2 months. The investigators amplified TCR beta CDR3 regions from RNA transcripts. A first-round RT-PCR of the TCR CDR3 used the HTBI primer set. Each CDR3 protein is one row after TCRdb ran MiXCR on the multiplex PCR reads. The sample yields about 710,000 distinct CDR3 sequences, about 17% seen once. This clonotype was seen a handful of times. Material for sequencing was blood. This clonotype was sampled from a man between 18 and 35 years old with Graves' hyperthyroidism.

The CDR3 protein is CASTPDLNQPQHF. CDR3 bases: TGTGCCAGCACCCCCGACCTCAATCAGCCCCAGCATTTT. The genes are TRBV5-5 and TRBJ1-5; D not certain. Germline V lookup: CDR1 SGHKS, CDR2 YYEKEE (reference sequence). Trimming removed 6 bases from V and 3 bases from J, with 10 bases in between. CDR3 size: 13 residues.